The rows below give T cell receptor beta chains drawn from one sample of a study of low-dose radiotherapy and immunotherapy resistance in tumors. TCRdb redid the calling of the reads with MiXCR, one entry per CDR3 protein. The sample shows about 46,000 distinct CDR3 sequences, roughly 12% of them seen only once. The sample here was PBMCs, taken before treatment. The receptors here all came from a female donor with ovarian cancer. CDR3s include the opening cysteine and the closing phenylalanine or tryptophan. The D gene is left open where the match is weak. Some rows have no size entry. The others give once, few or many, or a class for an expanded clone.

TRBV14	many	TRBD1	TRBJ2-3	CASSQRGRRTDTQYF	TGTGCCAGCAGCCAAAGGGGGCGCCGGACAGATACGCAGTATTTT
TRBV7-9	many	TRBD1	TRBJ2-2	CASSKDRGNTGELFF	TGTGCCAGCAGCAAGGACAGGGGAAACACCGGGGAGCTGTTTTTT
TRBV9	few	-	TRBJ2-5	CASSVALQQETQYF	TGTGCCAGCAGCGTAGCACTACAACAAGAGACCCAGTACTTC
TRBV9	-	-	TRBJ1-3	CASSQSTAGNTIYF	TGTGCCAGCAGCCAATCCACCGCTGGAAACACCATATATTTT
TRBV5-1	-	-	TRBJ2-2	CASSWSQNTGSCFF	-
TRBV10-1	many	TRBD1	TRBJ2-3	CASSSAGTGKTDTQYF	TGCGCCAGCTCCTCCGCCGGGACAGGGAAGACAGATACGCAGTATTTT
TRBV14	many	TRBD2	TRBJ2-5	CASSRGLAGGHRETQYF	TGTGCCAGCAGCCGGGGACTAGCGGGAGGCCACCGGGAGACCCAGTACTTC
TRBV9	many	-	TRBJ2-1	CASSGGRASYNEQFF	TGTGCCAGCAGCGGAGGACGGGCTTCCTACAATGAGCAGTTCTTC
TRBV9	many	-	TRBJ1-3	CASSGGVTIYF	TGTGCCAGCAGCGGGGGTGTCACCATATATTTT
TRBV5-1	-	-	TRBJ2-5	CASSPGTREETQYF	TGCGCCAGCAGTCCCGGGACACGCGAAGAGACCCAGTACTTC
TRBV6-2/TRBV6-3	few	-	TRBJ2-3	CASKGGTDTQYF	TGTGCCAGCAAGGGGGGCACAGATACGCAGTATTTT
TRBV28	large	-	TRBJ2-7	CASSFVDISYEQYF	TGTGCCAGCAGTTTCGTGGACATCTCCTACGAGCAGTACTTC
TRBV7-6	many	TRBD1	TRBJ1-2	CASSLTTGDGYTF	TGTGCCAGCAGCTTGACGACAGGGGACGGCTACACCTTC
TRBV2	-	-	TRBJ1-5	CASSDPRNNQPQHF	TGTGCCAGCAGTGACCCGCGGAACAATCAGCCCCAGCATTTT
TRBV24-1	few	TRBD1	TRBJ1-5	CATQAGDSSNQPQHF	TGTGCCACACAGGCGGGGGACAGCAGCAATCAGCCCCAGCATTTT
TRBV27	many	-	TRBJ2-1	CASSLVPVNYNEQFF	TGTGCCAGCAGTTTAGTGCCGGTTAACTACAATGAGCAGTTCTTC
TRBV5-1	many	-	TRBJ2-3	CASSLSGRYTDTQYF	TGCGCCAGCAGCTTGTCAGGACGATACACAGATACGCAGTATTTT
TRBV9	many	TRBD1	TRBJ2-5	CASSPDRYYQETQYF	TGTGCCAGCAGCCCGGACAGGTATTACCAAGAGACCCAGTACTTC
TRBV29-1	many	-	TRBJ1-1	CSVEDYPGSDTEAFF	TGCAGCGTTGAAGATTACCCAGGTTCCGACACTGAAGCTTTCTTT
TRBV27	many	-	TRBJ1-2	CASSYGMNYGYTF	TGTGCCAGCAGTTATGGGATGAACTATGGCTACACCTTC
TRBV16	many	-	TRBJ2-7	CASSQSRKLDYEQYF	TGTGCCAGCAGCCAATCGAGAAAACTAGACTACGAGCAGTACTTC
TRBV30	many	-	TRBJ2-7	CAWSRTSTTEQYF	TGTGCCTGGAGTAGGACAAGTACTACCGAGCAGTACTTC
TRBV24-1	many	-	TRBJ2-1	CATQESGTGEQFF	TGTGCCACCCAAGAATCAGGTACGGGTGAGCAGTTCTTC
TRBV19	many	-	TRBJ1-2	CASSIPKGGYTF	TGTGCCAGTAGTATTCCTAAGGGCGGTTACACCTTC
TRBV5-1	-	-	TRBJ1-4	CASSWRGANEKLFF	TGCGCCAGCAGTTGGAGGGGTGCTAATGAAAAACTGTTTTTT